A single sample gave rise to the 21 T cell receptor beta chains below, sequenced in a study of cytomegalovirus exposure and HLA in healthy donors (dated by TCRdb to 2016 to 2017). The library was prepared using the immunoSEQ multiplex PCR assay. For the multiplex PCR, a mixture combining 60 forward primers for TCR Vbeta segments and 13 reverse primers for TCR Jbeta segments was used. TCRdb provides this immuneACCESS table in a form limited to in-frame rearrangements. Some clones are lacking; in checked studies, under half of them reflect an unresolved V gene, and why the rest are absent is not known. This sample gives about 140,000 clones in total; 75% of them show up just once. Over 6% of the sample lies in the top ten. Sequenced sample: PBMCs. The receptor source for this set is a man aged 25 to 40 in good health and CMV-seronegative.

The chain uses TRBV15 and TRBJ2-5, with TRBD1 as a possible D gene (5 bases). Trimming shortened V by 4 bases and J by 0 bases, and 15 bases separated the two germline ends. From germline, CDR1 is LNHNV and CDR2 YYDKDF (reference sequence). CDR3 size: 16 residues. Here the CDR3 DNA reads TGTGCCACCAGCAACTTAGACAGAGTTTACCAAGAGACCCAGTACTTC. Translating gives CATSNLDRVYQETQYF.

The chain carries TRBV7-3 and TRBJ2-7, with 7 bases that match TRBD1. The trim removed 5 bases at V and 2 bases at J, leaving 3 bases unmatched. The CDR3 is made up of 13 amino acids. In germline, CDR1 is SGHTA, CDR2 FQGTGA. The CDR3: CASSRDSTYEQYF. In DNA, the CDR3 is TGTGCCAGCAGCCGGGACAGTACCTACGAGCAGTACTTC.

This clone was seen a handful of times. This chain links TRBV2 with TRBJ2-3, with 11 bases aligning to TRBD2. Germline-derived CDR1 and CDR2 are SNHLY and FYNNEI. This CDR3 has 16 amino acids. V trimming: 7 bases; J trimming: 4 bases; junction bases outside the gene matches: 10. In nucleotides, the CDR3 is TGTGCCAGCACAAGACTAGCGGGATTTATCCCAGATACGCAGTATTTT. As protein: CASTRLAGFIPDTQYF.

The rearrangement uses TRBV5-4 and TRBJ2-1, with D tentatively TRBD1 (6 bases). The CDR3 runs to 15 residues. V dropped 5 bases and J dropped 7 bases, with 19 bases sitting between them. Per the germline V gene, CDR1 is SGHNT and CDR2 is YYREEE (reference sequence). The CDR3 is CASSSDRRSRNEQFF. The CDR3 coding sequence is TGTGCCAGCAGTTCAGACAGGAGGTCTAGGAATGAGCAGTTCTTC.

This clone was detected only a few times. J is TRBJ1-1 and V is TRBV6-6, with D unresolved. CDR3 length equals 14 residues. CDR1 MNHNY and CDR2 SVGAGI come from the germline V gene (reference sequence). The ends were cut back, 3 bases at V and 1 base at J, with 9 bases in the middle. The CDR3 DNA reads TGTGCCAGCAGTTATTGGGAGGGGAACACTGAAGCTTTCTTT. Translation gives CASSYWEGNTEAFF.

The chain joins TRBV5-1 to TRBJ1-3; 8 bases are a match to TRBD1. V trimming: 2 bases; J trimming: 3 bases; junction bases outside the gene matches: 4. This CDR3 has 15 amino acids. In germline, CDR1 is SGHRS, CDR2 YFSETQ. The CDR3 region is CASSLGQGGGNTIYF. CDR3 nucleotide sequence: TGCGCCAGCAGCTTAGGACAGGGCGGTGGAAACACCATATATTTT.

This clone was counted a few times. This chain links TRBV7-9 with TRBJ2-7, with TRBD1 as a possible D gene (5 bases). CDR1 SEHNR and CDR2 FQNEAQ come from the germline V gene (reference sequence). V was cut by 1 base and J by 7 bases, with 14 bases left in between. The CDR3 spans 14 residues. The CDR3, as DNA: TGTGCCAGCAGCTTAGGTTTTCAGGGTCGGGAGCAGTACTTC. Translated, it gives CASSLGFQGREQYF.

The chain recombines TRBV7-2 with TRBJ2-5; TRBD2 might be the D (6 bases). The CDR3 is 14 amino acids. The V gene lost 5 bases and the J gene lost 7 bases, with 17 bases spanning the gap. Germline loops: CDR1 SGHTA, CDR2 FQGNSA. DNA for the CDR3: TGTGCCAGCAGCCCCCAGGGACTGGCGGTGACCCAGTACTTC. Amino acids: CASSPQGLAVTQYF.

CDR3 amino acids: CASTLAVHGADTQYF. Written as DNA, the CDR3 is TGTGCCAGCACCCTAGCGGTCCATGGGGCAGATACGCAGTATTTT. The V call is TRBV2, the J call TRBJ2-3; 7 nucleotides line up with TRBD2. With 7 bases clipped from V and 4 bases from J, the junction kept 11 bases outside the gene matches. This CDR3 is built from 15 residues. Looked up from germline, CDR1 is SNHLY and CDR2 is FYNNEI.

CDR3 in amino acids: CASRTQGLSEQFF. DNA for the CDR3: TGTGCCAGCAGGACACAGGGTCTAAGTGAGCAGTTCTTC. The rearrangement links TRBV2 to TRBJ2-1; weak D call: TRBD1 (6 bases). With 6 bases removed from V and 9 bases from J, the gap between germline ends came to 15 bases. The CDR3 runs to 13 residues. The germline V gene has CDR1 SNHLY and CDR2 FYNNEI.

The chain couples TRBV2 to TRBJ1-4; 8 bases align to TRBD1. This CDR3 has 14 residues. Trimming took 7 bases from V and 0 from J; bases not matched to a gene: 1. Germline-derived CDR1 and CDR2 are SNHLY and FYNNEI. In nucleotides, the CDR3 is TGTGCCAGCACAGGGGGCTCAACTAATGAAAAACTGTTTTTT. This codes for CASTGGSTNEKLFF.

The V call is TRBV7-9, the J call TRBJ2-7; TRBD1 aligns across 11 bases. V lost 2 bases to trimming and J lost 0 bases; unmatched junction nucleotides: 3. Germline values: CDR1 SEHNR, CDR2 FQNEAQ (reference sequence). The CDR3 extends over 16 amino acids. The CDR3 reads CASSLPDRGLSYEQYF. CDR3 sequence (DNA): TGTGCCAGCAGCTTACCGGACAGGGGGCTCTCCTACGAGCAGTACTTC.

This chain connects TRBV14 to TRBJ1-1; D might be TRBD1 (5 bases). V was pared by 2 bases and J by 1 base, with 8 bases between. This CDR3 contains 14 residues. CDR1 is SGHDN, CDR2 FVKESK, per germline. CDR3 sequence (DNA): TGTGCCAGCAGCCAAACAGGTTGGAACACTGAAGCTTTCTTT. It encodes CASSQTGWNTEAFF.

Comments on this clone: Additional DNA sequences in this sample encode the identical CDR3. The J gene is TRBJ2-7, the V gene TRBV5-1; D gene unclear. Germline V CDR1 and CDR2: SGHRS, YFSETQ. The V end was cut by 0 bases, the J end by 6 bases, with 4 bases between. This CDR3 is built from 11 residues. Here the CDR3 DNA reads TGCGCCAGCAGCTTGGCCGGCGAGCAGTACTTC. Amino acid sequence: CASSLAGEQYF.

This sequence joins TRBV19 and TRBJ1-5, with D perhaps TRBD1 (6 bases). CDR1 and CDR2 (germline): LNHDA, SQIVND (reference sequence). CDR3 length equals 15 residues. V gave up 5 bases and J gave up 7 bases, with 18 bases separating them. CDR3 in DNA: TGTGCCAGTAGTGCTGGCTACAGGGATTTGCAGCCCCAGCATTTT. It translates to CASSAGYRDLQPQHF.

The gene calls are TRBV2 and TRBJ1-6; D gene ambiguous. CDR3 length equals 15 residues. Trimming removed 4 bases from V and 9 bases from J, with 16 bases in between. Germline V lookup: CDR1 SNHLY, CDR2 FYNNEI. CDR3 DNA: TGTGCCAGCAGTGTCAGCGCGGGATTTGGTTCACCCCTCCACTTT. Residues: CASSVSAGFGSPLHF.

This chain uses TRBV27 with TRBJ2-1; 14 bases align to TRBD2. Germline V CDR1 and CDR2: MNHEY, SMNVEV (reference sequence). V shed 4 bases, J shed 0 bases, and the junction held 11 bases outside the gene matches. CDR3 size: 20 residues. The CDR3 nucleotides are TGTGCCAGCAGTTGGACCGGACTAGCGGGAGGCCCGAGCTCCTACAATGAGCAGTTCTTC. Translated, it gives CASSWTGLAGGPSSYNEQFF.

This clone has more than one count but fewer than ten. This chain links TRBV7-9 with TRBJ2-2; 7 nucleotides align to TRBD1. V lost 8 bases, J lost 5 bases, and 5 bases stayed unmatched. CDR3 length equals 13 residues. Germline loops: CDR1 SEHNR, CDR2 FQNEAQ (reference sequence). The CDR3 nucleotides read TGTGCCAGCCGGGACAGTGGGACCGGGGAGCTGTTTTTT. This translates into CASRDSGTGELFF.

This sequence joins TRBV7-9 and TRBJ2-1; D might be TRBD2 (7 bases). CDR1 SEHNR and CDR2 FQNEAQ come from the germline V gene (reference sequence). The V end lost 4 bases, the J end lost 10 bases, and 14 bases lay between the germline ends. CDR3 size: 13 residues. CDR3 loop: CASSWGGAQEQFF. CDR3 coding DNA: TGTGCCAGCAGCTGGGGGGGGGCGCAGGAGCAGTTCTTC.

This clone appeared once. This chain joins TRBV4-2 and TRBJ2-3; 7 nucleotides line up with TRBD1. V shed 5 bases and J 1 base; nucleotides not matched to a gene: 3. CDR1 is LGHNA, CDR2 YNFKEQ, per germline. The CDR3 runs 14 residues. DNA of the CDR3: TGTGCCAGCAGCGAAGGACAGGGCACAGATACGCAGTATTTT. Amino acids: CASSEGQGTDTQYF.

The chain recombines TRBV18 with TRBJ2-3, with 9 bases aligning to TRBD2. V lost 0 bases and J lost 1; bases outside the gene matches: 5. CDR1 KGHSH and CDR2 LQKENI come from the germline V gene. This CDR3 has 17 amino acids. The chain's CDR3 is CASSPPGAGGRTDTQYF. As DNA, the CDR3 is TGTGCCAGCTCACCACCGGGAGCGGGAGGTCGCACAGATACGCAGTATTTT. Full variable domain (remainder filled in from reference TRBV18 and TRBJ2-3): NAGVMQNPRHLVRRRGQEARLRCSPMKGHSHVYWYRQLPEEGLKFMVYLQKENIIDESGMPKERFSAEFPKEGPSILRIQQVVRGDSAAYFCASSPPGAGGRTDTQYFGPGTRLTVL.